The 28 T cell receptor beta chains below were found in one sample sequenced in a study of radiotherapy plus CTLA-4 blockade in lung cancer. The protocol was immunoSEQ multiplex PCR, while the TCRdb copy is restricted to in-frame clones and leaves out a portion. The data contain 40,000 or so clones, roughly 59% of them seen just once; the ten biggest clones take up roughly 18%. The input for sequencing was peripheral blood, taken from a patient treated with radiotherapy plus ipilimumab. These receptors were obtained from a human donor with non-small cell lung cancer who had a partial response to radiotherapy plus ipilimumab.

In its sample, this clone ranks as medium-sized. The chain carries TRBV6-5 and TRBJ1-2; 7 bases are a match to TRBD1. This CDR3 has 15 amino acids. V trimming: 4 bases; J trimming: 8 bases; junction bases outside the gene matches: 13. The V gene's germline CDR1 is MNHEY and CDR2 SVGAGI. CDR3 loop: CASSFSTGIPRGYTF. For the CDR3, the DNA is TGTGCCAGCAGTTTCTCGACAGGGATCCCCCGGGGCTACACCTTC.

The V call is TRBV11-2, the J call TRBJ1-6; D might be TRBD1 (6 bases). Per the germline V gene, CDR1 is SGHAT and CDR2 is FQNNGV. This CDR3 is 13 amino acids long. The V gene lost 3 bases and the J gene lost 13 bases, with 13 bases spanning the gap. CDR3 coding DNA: TGTGCCAGCAGCTTGGGGGCGGGCGAGCCCCTCCACTTT. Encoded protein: CASSLGAGEPLHF.

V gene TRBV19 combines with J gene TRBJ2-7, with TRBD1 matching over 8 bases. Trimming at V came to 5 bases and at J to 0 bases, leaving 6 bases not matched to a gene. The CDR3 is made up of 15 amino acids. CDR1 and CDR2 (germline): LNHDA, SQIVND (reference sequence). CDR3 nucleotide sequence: TGTGCCAGTAGTTTAAGACAGGGGCGCTCCTACGAGCAGTACTTC. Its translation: CASSLRQGRSYEQYF.

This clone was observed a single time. The CDR3 sequence: CASSARLDSYNEQFF. The CDR3 DNA follows: TGTGCCAGCAGCGCAAGACTAGACTCCTACAATGAGCAGTTCTTC. The V call is TRBV9, the J call TRBJ2-1; perhaps TRBD2 as D (6 bases). The CDR3 has 15 amino acids. The V end was cut by 3 bases, the J end by 0 bases, with 10 bases between. Germline V CDR1 and CDR2: SGDLS, YYNGEE.

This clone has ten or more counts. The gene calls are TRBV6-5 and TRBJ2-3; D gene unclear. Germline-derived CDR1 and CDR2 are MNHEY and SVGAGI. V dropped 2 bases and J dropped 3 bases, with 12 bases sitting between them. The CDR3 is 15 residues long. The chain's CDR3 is CASSYTIQKTDTQYF. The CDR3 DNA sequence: TGTGCCAGCAGTTACACAATACAGAAAACAGATACGCAGTATTTT.

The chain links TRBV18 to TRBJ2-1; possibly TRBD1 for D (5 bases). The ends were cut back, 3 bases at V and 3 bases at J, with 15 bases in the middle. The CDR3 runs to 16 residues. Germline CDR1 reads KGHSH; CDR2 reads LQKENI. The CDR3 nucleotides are TGTGCCAGCTCACCCGAAGGGCAGGGTTTCTACAATGAGCAGTTCTTC. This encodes CASSPEGQGFYNEQFF.

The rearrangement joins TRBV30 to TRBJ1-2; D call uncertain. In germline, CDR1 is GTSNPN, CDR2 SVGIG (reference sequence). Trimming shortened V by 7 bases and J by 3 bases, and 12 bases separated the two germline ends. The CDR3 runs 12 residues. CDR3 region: CAYRADYYGYTF. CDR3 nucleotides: TGTGCCTATCGAGCCGACTACTATGGCTACACCTTC. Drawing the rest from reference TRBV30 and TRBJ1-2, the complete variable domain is SQTIHQWPATLVQPVGSPLSLECTVEGTSNPNLYWYRQAAGRGLQLLFYSVGIGQISSEVPQNLSASRPQDRQFILSSKKLLLSDSGFYLCAYRADYYGYTFGSGTRLTVV.

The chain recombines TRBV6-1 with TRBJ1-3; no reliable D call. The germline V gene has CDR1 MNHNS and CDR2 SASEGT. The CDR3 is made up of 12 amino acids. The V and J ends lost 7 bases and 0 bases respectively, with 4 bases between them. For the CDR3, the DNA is TGTGCCAGCATGTACTCTGGAAACACCATATATTTT. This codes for CASMYSGNTIYF.

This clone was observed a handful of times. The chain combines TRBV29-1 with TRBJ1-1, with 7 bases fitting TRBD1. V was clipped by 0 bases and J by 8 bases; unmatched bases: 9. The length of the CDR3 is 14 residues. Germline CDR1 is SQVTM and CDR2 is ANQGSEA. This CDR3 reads CSVEEQGPLWEAFF. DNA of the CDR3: TGCAGCGTTGAAGAACAGGGGCCGCTATGGGAAGCTTTCTTT.

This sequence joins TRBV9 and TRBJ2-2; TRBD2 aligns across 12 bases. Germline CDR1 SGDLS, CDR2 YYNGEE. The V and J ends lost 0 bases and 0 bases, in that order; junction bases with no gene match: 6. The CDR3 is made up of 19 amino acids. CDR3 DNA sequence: TGTGCCAGCAGCGTAGGAGGACTAGCGGGATGGTCGAACACCGGGGAGCTGTTTTTT. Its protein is CASSVGGLAGWSNTGELFF.

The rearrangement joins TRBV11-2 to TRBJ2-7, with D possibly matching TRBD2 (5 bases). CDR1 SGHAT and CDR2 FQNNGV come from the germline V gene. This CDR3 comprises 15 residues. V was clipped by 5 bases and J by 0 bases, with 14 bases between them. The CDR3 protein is CASSLREASSYEQYF. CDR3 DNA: TGTGCCAGCAGCCTCCGGGAAGCGTCCTCCTACGAGCAGTACTTC.

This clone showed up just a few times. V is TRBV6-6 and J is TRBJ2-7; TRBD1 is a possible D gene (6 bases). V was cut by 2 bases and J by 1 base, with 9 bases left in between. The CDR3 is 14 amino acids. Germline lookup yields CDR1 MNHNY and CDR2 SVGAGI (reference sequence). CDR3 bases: TGTGCCAGCAGTTACGAGACAGGTTCCTACGAGCAGTACTTC. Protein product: CASSYETGSYEQYF.

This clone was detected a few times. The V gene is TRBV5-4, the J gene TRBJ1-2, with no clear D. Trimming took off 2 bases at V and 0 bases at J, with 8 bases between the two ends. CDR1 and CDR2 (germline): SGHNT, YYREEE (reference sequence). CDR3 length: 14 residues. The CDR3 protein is CASSFDNSNYGYTF. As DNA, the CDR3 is TGTGCCAGCAGCTTTGACAATTCTAACTATGGCTACACCTTC.

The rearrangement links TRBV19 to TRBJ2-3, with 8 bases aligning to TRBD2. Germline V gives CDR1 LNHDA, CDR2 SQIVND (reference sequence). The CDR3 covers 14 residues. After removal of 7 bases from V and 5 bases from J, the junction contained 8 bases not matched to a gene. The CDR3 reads CASTKAGVGDTQYF. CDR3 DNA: TGTGCCAGTACTAAAGCGGGAGTAGGAGATACGCAGTATTTT.

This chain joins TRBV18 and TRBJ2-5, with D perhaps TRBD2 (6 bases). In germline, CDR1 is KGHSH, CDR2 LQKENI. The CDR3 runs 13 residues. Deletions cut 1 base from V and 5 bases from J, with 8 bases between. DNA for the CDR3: TGTGCCAGCTCACCACTCCGGGGGGAGACCCAGTACTTC. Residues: CASSPLRGETQYF.

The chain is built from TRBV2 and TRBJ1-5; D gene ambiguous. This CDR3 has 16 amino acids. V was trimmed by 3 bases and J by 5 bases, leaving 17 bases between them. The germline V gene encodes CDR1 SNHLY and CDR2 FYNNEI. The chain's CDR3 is CASSEGRKRSYQPQHF. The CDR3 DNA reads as TGTGCCAGCAGTGAGGGTCGAAAAAGGAGTTATCAGCCCCAGCATTTT. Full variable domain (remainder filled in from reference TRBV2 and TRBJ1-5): EPEVTQTPSHQVTQMGQEVILRCVPISNHLYFYWYRQILGQKVEFLVSFYNNEISEKSEIFDDQFSVERPDGSNFTLKIRSTKLEDSAMYFCASSEGRKRSYQPQHFGDGTRLSIL.

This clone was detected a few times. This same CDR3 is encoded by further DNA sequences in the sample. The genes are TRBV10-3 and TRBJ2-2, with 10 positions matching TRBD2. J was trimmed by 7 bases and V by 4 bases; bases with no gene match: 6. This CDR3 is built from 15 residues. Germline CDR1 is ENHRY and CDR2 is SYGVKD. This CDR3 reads CAISAAGGLVGELFF. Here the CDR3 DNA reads TGTGCCATCAGTGCAGCGGGGGGGCTGGTCGGGGAGCTGTTTTTT.

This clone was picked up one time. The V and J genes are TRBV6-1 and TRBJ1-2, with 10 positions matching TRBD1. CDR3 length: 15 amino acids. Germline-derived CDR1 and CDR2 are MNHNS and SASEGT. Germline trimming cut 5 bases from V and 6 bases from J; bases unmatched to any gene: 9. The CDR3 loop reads CASSPAGTGVDGYTF. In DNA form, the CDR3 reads TGTGCCAGCAGTCCCGCCGGGACAGGGGTTGATGGCTACACCTTC.

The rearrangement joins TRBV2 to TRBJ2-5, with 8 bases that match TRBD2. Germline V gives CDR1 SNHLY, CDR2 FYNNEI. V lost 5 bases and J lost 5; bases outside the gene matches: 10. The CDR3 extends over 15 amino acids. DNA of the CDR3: TGTGCCAGCAGTTACCAGGGACTAGGTGCGGAGACCCAGTACTTC. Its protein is CASSYQGLGAETQYF.

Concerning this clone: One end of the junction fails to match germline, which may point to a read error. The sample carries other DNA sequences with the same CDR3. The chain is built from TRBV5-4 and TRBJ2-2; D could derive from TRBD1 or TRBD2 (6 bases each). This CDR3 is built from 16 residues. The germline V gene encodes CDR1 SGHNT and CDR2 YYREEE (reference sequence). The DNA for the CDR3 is TGCGCCAGCAGCTTGGGGGGCAAGGCGAACACCGGGGAGCTGTTTTTT. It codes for CASSLGGKANTGELFF.

The CDR3 nucleotides are TGTGCCAGCAGCTTAGATGGCAGGGGCAGGAGCAATCAGCCCCAGCATTTT. It codes for CASSLDGRGRSNQPQHF. The chain links TRBV7-6 to TRBJ1-5; D possibly corresponds to TRBD1 (6 bases). The germline V gene encodes CDR1 SGHVS and CDR2 FNYEAQ. CDR3 length: 17 residues. Trimming took 1 base from V and 1 from J, leaving 14 bases between them.

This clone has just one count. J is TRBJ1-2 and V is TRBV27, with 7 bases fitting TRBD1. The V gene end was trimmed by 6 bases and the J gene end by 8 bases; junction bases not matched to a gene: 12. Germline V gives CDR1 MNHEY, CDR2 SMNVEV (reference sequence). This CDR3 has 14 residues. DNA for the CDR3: TGTGCCAGCAGCCAGGGGGGAGCATTCGGCGGCTACACCTTC. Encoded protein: CASSQGGAFGGYTF.

In DNA, the CDR3 is TGTGCCAGCAGCTTAAGGACAGGGCCCTACGAGCAGTACTTC. The encoded protein is CASSLRTGPYEQYF. This chain uses TRBV7-8 with TRBJ2-7; 8 nucleotides agree with TRBD1. CDR3 length: 14 residues. CDR1 and CDR2 from the germline V gene are SGHVS and FQNEAQ. The ends lost 2 bases at V and 2 bases at J; junction bases unmatched: 2.

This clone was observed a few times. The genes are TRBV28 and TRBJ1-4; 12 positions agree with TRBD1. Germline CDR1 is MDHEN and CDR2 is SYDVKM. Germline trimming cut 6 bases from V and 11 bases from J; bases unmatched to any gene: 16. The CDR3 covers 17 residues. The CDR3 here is CASSSGTGGDRAGKLFF. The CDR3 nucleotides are TGTGCCAGCAGCTCCGGGACAGGGGGCGATCGAGCGGGGAAACTGTTTTTT.

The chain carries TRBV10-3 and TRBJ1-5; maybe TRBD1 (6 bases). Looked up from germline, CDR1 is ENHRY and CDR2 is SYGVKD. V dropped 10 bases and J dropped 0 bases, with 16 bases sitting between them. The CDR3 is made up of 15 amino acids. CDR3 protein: CATGFGQSSNQPQHF. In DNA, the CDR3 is TGTGCCACAGGATTTGGACAGTCTAGCAATCAGCCCCAGCATTTT.

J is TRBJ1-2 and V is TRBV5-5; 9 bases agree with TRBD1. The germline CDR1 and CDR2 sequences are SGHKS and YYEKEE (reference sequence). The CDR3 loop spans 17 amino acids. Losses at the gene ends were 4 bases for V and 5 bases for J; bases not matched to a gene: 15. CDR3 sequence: CASSVRDRVPKNYGYTF. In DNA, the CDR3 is TGTGCCAGCAGCGTAAGGGACAGGGTCCCCAAGAATTATGGCTACACCTTC.

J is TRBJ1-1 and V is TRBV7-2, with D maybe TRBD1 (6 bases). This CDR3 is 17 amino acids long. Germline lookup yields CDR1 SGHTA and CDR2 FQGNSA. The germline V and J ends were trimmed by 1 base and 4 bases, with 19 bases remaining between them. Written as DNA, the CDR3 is TGTGCCAGCAGCTTAGTGCAGATTAACAGGGTGGCCACTGAAGCTTTCTTT. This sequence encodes CASSLVQINRVATEAFF.

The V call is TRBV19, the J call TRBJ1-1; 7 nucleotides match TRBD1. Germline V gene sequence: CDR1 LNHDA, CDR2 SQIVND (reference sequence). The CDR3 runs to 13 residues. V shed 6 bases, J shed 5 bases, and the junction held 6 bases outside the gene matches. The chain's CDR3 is CASRSQGGTEAFF. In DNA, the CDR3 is TGTGCCAGTAGAAGTCAGGGGGGAACTGAAGCTTTCTTT.